The 14 T cell receptor beta chains listed next were all sequenced from one sample in a study of early T cells in non-severe SARS-CoV-2 infection. TCRdb passed the 5' RACE reads through MiXCR, listing each CDR3 protein once. The data show some 48,000 distinct CDR3 sequences, roughly 4.5% seen once. The sample taken for sequencing was whole blood. These receptor sequences come from an adult who was a healthcare worker with PCR-confirmed SARS-CoV-2 infection or an uninfected control (not recorded which).

This clonotype was counted ten times or more. The chain joins TRBV6-2 or TRBV6-3 to TRBJ2-3; D might be TRBD2 (5 bases). The germline V gene encodes CDR1 MNHEY and CDR2 SVGEGT. CDR3 length equals 15 residues. Between the trimmed V and J ends, which lost 6 bases and 0 bases, there was a span of 13 bases. The CDR3 bases are TGTGCCAGCAGGGAGGATCTCCACAGCACAGATACGCAGTATTTT. Translation gives CASREDLHSTDTQYF.

The V and J genes are TRBV10-1 and TRBJ2-7, with TRBD2 matching over 9 bases. Germline CDR1 reads WNHNN; CDR2 reads SYGVQD (reference sequence). The CDR3 is 13 amino acids. V trimming: 4 bases; J trimming: 6 bases; junction bases outside the gene matches: 4. The CDR3: CASSALAGTEQYF. CDR3 nucleotide sequence: TGCGCCAGCAGTGCTCTAGCGGGAACCGAGCAGTACTTC.

This clonotype was detected many times. V usage is TRBV5-1 and J usage is TRBJ2-1; possibly TRBD1 for D (6 bases). V lost 4 bases, J lost 6 bases, and 8 bases lay in between. This CDR3 contains 12 residues. Per germline, CDR1 SGHRS and CDR2 YFSETQ. In DNA form, the CDR3 reads TGCGCCAGCAGCCAGGACAGCAATGAGCAGTTCTTC. It is translated as CASSQDSNEQFF. The full variable domain, completed using reference TRBV5-1 and TRBJ2-1, is KAGVTQTPRYLIKTRGQQVTLSCSPISGHRSVSWYQQTPGQGLQFLFEYFSETQRNKGNFPGRFSGRQFSNSRSEMNVSTLELGDSALYLCASSQDSNEQFFGPGTRLTVL.

This clonotype showed up many times. The J gene is TRBJ2-3, the V gene TRBV20-1; 9 nucleotides line up with TRBD2. After removal of 6 bases from V and 11 bases from J, the junction contained 15 bases not matched to a gene. Germline V lookup: CDR1 DFQATT, CDR2 SNEGSKA (reference sequence). The CDR3 sequence is 14 residues long. In DNA form, the CDR3 reads TGCAGTGCAGCGTATCCGACAGCGGGGGGTCGGCAGTATTTT. Its translation is CSAAYPTAGGRQYF.

The table lists this clonotype with many counts. The rearrangement uses TRBV12-3 or TRBV12-4 and TRBJ2-2, with D perhaps matching TRBD1 or TRBD2 (5 bases each). V lost 5 bases and J lost 2, with 9 bases in between. This CDR3 is 14 amino acids long. The CDR3 nucleotides read TGTGCCAGCAGTCGGGACGGAAACACCGGGGAGCTGTTTTTT. Its translation: CASSRDGNTGELFF.

The sample holds many counts of this clonotype. The chain joins TRBV6-5 to TRBJ1-1, with a tentative D call TRBD1 (5 bases). V lost 7 bases, J lost 5 bases, and 14 bases lay in between. CDR1 and CDR2 (germline): MNHEY, SVGAGI. CDR3 length: 13 residues. The CDR3 nucleotides are TGTGCCAGCAACCTGGTGGGGGGGACTGAAGCTTTCTTT. Translating gives CASNLVGGTEAFF.

The chain couples TRBV18 to TRBJ2-7; 7 nucleotides align to TRBD1. The CDR3 totals 14 residues. Germline V gene data show CDR1 as KGHSH and CDR2 as LQKENI. V lost 0 bases to trimming and J lost 6 bases; unmatched junction nucleotides: 5. The CDR3 spells CASSPPGQRGEQYF. The DNA for the CDR3 is TGTGCCAGCTCACCACCGGGACAGAGAGGCGAGCAGTACTTC.

At least ten counts were recorded for this clonotype. The chain employs TRBV12-3 or TRBV12-4 and TRBJ1-4, with TRBD1 as a possible D gene (6 bases). Trimming took 1 base from V and 4 from J, leaving 7 bases between them. CDR3 size: 14 residues. CDR3 DNA: TGTGCCAGCAGTTTAGACAGGGATAATGAAAAACTGTTTTTT. Its translation is CASSLDRDNEKLFF.

This clonotype was seen only a few times. The chain recombines TRBV6-5 with TRBJ2-5, with 10 bases aligning to TRBD1. V gave up 6 bases and J gave up 5 bases; unmatched junction bases: 9. CDR3 length equals 15 residues. The V gene's germline CDR1 is MNHEY and CDR2 SVGAGI. The CDR3 sequence: CASRTGTGEWETQYF. The CDR3 nucleotides read TGTGCCAGCAGAACCGGGACAGGGGAGTGGGAGACCCAGTACTTC.

This rearrangement joins TRBV4-1 to TRBJ1-2, with D perhaps TRBD1 (5 bases). CDR1 and CDR2 from the germline V gene are MGHRA and YSYEKL. Trimming pared 3 bases from V and 8 bases from J, leaving 16 bases between. The CDR3 totals 14 residues. The CDR3 spells CASSQGGRIDGYTF. DNA for the CDR3: TGCGCCAGCAGCCAGGGGGGACGGATCGACGGCTACACCTTC.

The chain combines TRBV14 with TRBJ2-3; 10 positions agree with TRBD2. Germline CDR1 is SGHDN and CDR2 is FVKESK. The V and J ends lost 3 bases and 4 bases, in that order; junction bases with no gene match: 10. This CDR3 has 17 amino acids. The CDR3 is CASSHGGVAGGPDTQYF. CDR3 DNA: TGTGCCAGCAGCCACGGAGGAGTAGCGGGGGGCCCAGATACGCAGTATTTT. Supplemented by reference TRBV14 and TRBJ2-3, the full variable domain reads EAGVTQFPSHSVIEKGQTVTLRCDPISGHDNLYWYRRVMGKEIKFLLHFVKESKQDESGMPNNRFLAERTGGTYSTLKVQPAELEDSGVYFCASSHGGVAGGPDTQYFGPGTRLTVL.

This clonotype was found many times. The gene calls are TRBV11-2 and TRBJ1-2; D uncertain. V lost 6 bases to trimming and J lost 4 bases, with 15 bases between them. The CDR3 spans 14 residues. Looked up from germline, CDR1 is SGHAT and CDR2 is FQNNGV. The DNA of the CDR3 is TGTGCCAGCAGACATAGCGGGAAAAGCTATGGCTACACCTTC. This gives the protein CASRHSGKSYGYTF.

In its sample, this clonotype was seen many times. The rearrangement uses TRBV18 and TRBJ2-1; possible D gene TRBD1, 5 bases. CDR1 is KGHSH, CDR2 LQKENI, per germline. V lost 8 bases and J lost 9, with 14 bases in between. The CDR3 length is 12 residues. The DNA for the CDR3 is TGTGCCAGCGCCCAAGAAAGGGGTGAGCAGTTCTTC. Its protein product is CASAQERGEQFF.

This clonotype appeared many times. This chain joins TRBV19 and TRBJ2-1; TRBD2 matches at 8 bases. The CDR3 sequence is 17 residues long. From germline, CDR1 is LNHDA and CDR2 SQIVND (reference sequence). V lost 3 bases, J lost 0 bases, and 7 bases stayed unmatched. CDR3 DNA sequence: TGTGCCAGTAGTATCGGTATAGCGGGAAACTCCTACAATGAGCAGTTCTTC. This translates into CASSIGIAGNSYNEQFF. The full variable domain, its missing parts supplied by reference TRBV19 and TRBJ2-1, is DGGITQSPKYLFRKEGQNVTLSCEQNLNHDAMYWYRQDPGQGLRLIYYSQIVNDFQKGDIAEGYSVSREKKESFPLTVTSAQKNPTAFYLCASSIGIAGNSYNEQFFGPGTRLTVL.